This T cell receptor (beta chain) derives from a study of T cells in Graves' hyperthyroidism and ophthalmopathy. Broader study findings: Ophthalmopathy prediction by the model preceded onset by a median approximately 5.9 months. Ophthalmopathy and stable hyperthyroidism were separated by a 13 V-J model.

Exclusions: uncontrolled infection, other autoimmune disease, pregnancy, lactation. The J segment lost 0 bases and the V segment lost 1 base, leaving 7 bases of the junction unmatched. This CDR3 is built from 16 residues. In germline, CDR1 is DFQATT, CDR2 SNEGSKA (reference sequence). Using RNA transcripts as the source, TCR beta CDR3 regions were amplified. Researchers ran a first-round RT-PCR on the TCR CDR3 using the HTBI primer set. TCRdb itself ran the multiplex PCR reads through MiXCR, one entry per CDR3 protein. The table includes a few hundred thousand distinct CDR3 sequences, roughly 50% detected once. For this clonotype: What it binds is not known.

The source of this sequence is a woman younger than 30 with Graves' hyperthyroidism. The specimen was peripheral blood or thyroid tissue (not recorded which). The V call is TRBV20-1, the J call TRBJ2-3, with 7 bases that match TRBD2. The CDR3 spells CSARGFGSGSTDTQYF. For the CDR3, the DNA is TGCAGTGCTAGAGGATTTGGTAGCGGGAGCACAGATACGCAGTATTTT.